This T cell receptor beta chain was sequenced for a study of shared clonotypes between healthy human individuals. Study context: Researchers drew samples from a couple of women and a few men aged 18 to 49. Each donor had three CD4 naive, three CD4 memory, two CD8 naive and one CD8 memory plate. Study outcomes and limitations: Several donors held about 5% of naive CD4 clonotypes in common.

Note on this clone: Its specificity is not known.

In germline, CDR1 is LGHNA, CDR2 YNFKEQ. The CDR3 spans 16 residues. V was trimmed by 0 bases and J by 6 bases, leaving 17 bases between them. The genomic DNA of each subset was split evenly across several immunoSEQ plates. Produced via immunoSEQ multiplex PCR; TCRdb's table is partial and in-frame only. The table records 110,000 or so clones, about 63% of them present only once. The sequenced sample was memory CD8+ T cells sorted from blood. Sample subset: CD45RO+ cells pooled with CCR7-negative TemRA cells. The sequence came from a woman in her 30s in good health. The V and J genes are TRBV4-2 and TRBJ1-2, with D tentatively TRBD1 (5 bases). This chain's CDR3 is CASSQEEGTGGDGYTF. Here the CDR3 DNA reads TGTGCCAGCAGCCAAGAGGAAGGGACTGGAGGGGATGGCTACACCTTC.